These 4 T cell receptor beta chains share one sample of origin, sequenced in a study of siplizumab effects on memory and regulatory T cells. Profiled with immunoSEQ multiplex PCR; TCRdb holds only in-frame clones, not every one. Among some 87,000 clones listed, about 90% were seen once. The sequenced sample consisted of CD4+ T cells sorted from blood. The receptors were sampled from a human donor in good health.

The J gene is TRBJ2-7, the V gene TRBV6-1, with a weak D call TRBD2 (6 bases). The CDR3 loop spans 17 amino acids. CDR1 and CDR2 from the germline V gene are MNHNS and SASEGT. Deletions cut 1 base from V and 6 bases from J, with 22 bases between. Here the CDR3 reads CASSEVPISGPRGEQYF. The CDR3 region has the DNA TGTGCCAGCAGTGAAGTCCCTATTAGCGGCCCAAGAGGCGAGCAGTACTTC.

This chain connects TRBV12-5 to TRBJ2-7; tentative D call: TRBD2 (6 bases). Germline values: CDR1 LGHNT, CDR2 FRNRAP. The V and J ends lost 9 bases and 6 bases respectively, with 21 bases between them. The CDR3 covers 14 residues. CDR3 in amino acids: CARPFRRDGGEQYF. The CDR3 DNA reads as TGTGCTAGGCCCTTTCGGAGGGATGGGGGCGAGCAGTACTTC. The full variable domain, in which reference TRBV12-5 and TRBJ2-7 provide the parts outside the CDR3, is DARVTQTPRHKVTEMGQEVTMRCQPILGHNTVFWYRQTMMQGLELLAYFRNRAPLDDSGMPKDRFSAEMPDATLATLKIQPSEPRDSAVYFCARPFRRDGGEQYFGPGTRLTVT.

The genes are TRBV9 and TRBJ2-1, with D possibly TRBD2 on 5 matching bases. The CDR3 spans 16 residues. In germline, CDR1 is SGDLS, CDR2 YYNGEE. V was pared by 2 bases and J by 9 bases, with 21 bases between. CDR3 bases: TGTGCCAGCAGCGTCCTAGGGATCGAGGGTCGTAGTGAGCAGTTCTTC. This encodes CASSVLGIEGRSEQFF.

This chain uses TRBV28 with TRBJ2-7, with D uncertain. The CDR3 is 14 amino acids. Germline CDR1 reads MDHEN; CDR2 reads SYDVKM. V gave up 11 bases and J gave up 5 bases, with 22 bases separating them. Here the CDR3 reads CASKAATRGDEQYF. The DNA of the CDR3 is TGTGCCTCAAAAGCCGCTACGAGAGGCGACGAGCAGTACTTC.